These 9 T cell receptor beta chains share one sample of origin, sequenced in a study of breast tumors, draining lymph nodes, adjacent tissues. TCRdb used MiXCR to reprocess the multiplex PCR reads, holding one entry per CDR3 protein. Seen here are some 130,000 distinct CDR3 sequences, about 20% observed once, and the top ten hold about 2%. Samples came from axillary lymph nodes draining the breast cancer. The sample consisted of axillary lymph node tissue. These receptors came from a female donor with breast cancer. Some clones in this sample may be carry-over from other donors' samples.

This clonotype was counted between two and nine times. The chain employs TRBV5-5 and TRBJ1-5; D gene uncertain. This CDR3 comprises 15 residues. The germline V gene has CDR1 SGHKS and CDR2 YYEKEE (reference sequence). V gave up 0 bases and J gave up 4 bases, with 11 bases separating them. The CDR3 DNA reads TGTGCCAGCAGCTTGGGGCCGGCCGGTAATCAGCCCCAGCATTTT. Its translation is CASSLGPAGNQPQHF. Based on the CDR3 plus reference TRBV5-5 and TRBJ1-5, the full variable domain is DAGVTQSPTHLIKTRGQQVTLRCSPISGHKSVSWYQQVLGQGPQFIFQYYEKEERGRGNFPDRFSARQFPNYSSELNVNALLLGDSALYLCASSLGPAGNQPQHFGDGTRLSIL.

This clonotype appeared many times. This chain connects TRBV29-1 to TRBJ2-2; maybe TRBD1 (5 bases). V lost 4 bases to trimming and J lost 3 bases, with 12 bases between them. This CDR3 is 14 amino acids long. CDR1 is SQVTM and CDR2 is ANQGSEA in the germline V gene. DNA for the CDR3: TGCAGCGTTGGGGCCCAGGGCCACACCGGGGAGCTGTTTTTT. Translated, it gives CSVGAQGHTGELFF.

The gene calls are TRBV12-3 or TRBV12-4 and TRBJ2-7; 12 nucleotides agree with TRBD2. With 3 bases clipped from V and 4 bases from J, the junction kept 1 base outside the gene matches. The CDR3 loop spans 14 amino acids. The CDR3 is CASSFTSGRYEQYF. The CDR3 DNA follows: TGTGCCAGCAGTTTTACTAGCGGGAGGTACGAGCAGTACTTC.

This clonotype was detected ten times or more. This CDR3 is CATSGDLSGRPLGAQYF. The CDR3 DNA reads as TGTGCCACCAGCGGGGATCTTAGCGGGAGGCCTCTTGGGGCCCAGTACTTC. The J gene is TRBJ2-5, the V gene TRBV15; 10 nucleotides align to TRBD2. This CDR3 is 17 amino acids long. Unmatched junction bases numbered 18, after V lost 5 bases and J lost 9 bases. Germline V CDR1 and CDR2: LNHNV, YYDKDF (reference sequence).

In the case of this clonotype: One base away lies a much larger clone, so this may be a sequencing read error. The conserved phenylalanine or tryptophan is not found at the CDR3 terminus, so this likely reflects a read error. CDR3 loop: CASSQSGTGTNQPQHL. The DNA for the CDR3 is TGTGCCAGCAGCCAATCCGGGACAGGGACCAATCAGCCCCAGCATCTT. V and J are TRBV3-1 and TRBJ1-5; 9 nucleotides line up with TRBD1. CDR1 is LGHDT, CDR2 YNNKEL, per germline (reference sequence). After removal of 2 bases from V and 3 bases from J, the junction contained 5 bases not matched to a gene. This CDR3 region has 16 residues.

Many counts were recorded for this clonotype. The genes are TRBV5-8 and TRBJ2-3; unclear D gene. This CDR3 is 13 amino acids long. V shed 3 bases and J shed 4 bases, with 9 bases lying between them. Germline V gene lookup returns CDR1 SGHTS and CDR2 YDEGEE. The CDR3 coding sequence is TGTGCCAGCAGCTACGGATGGGCAGATACGCAGTATTTT. Translated: CASSYGWADTQYF.

In this sample, this clonotype turned up many times. This chain uses TRBV11-2 with TRBJ2-5; the D is unclear. The CDR3 is made up of 15 amino acids. Trimming removed 5 bases from V and 2 bases from J, with 15 bases in between. Germline V gene sequence: CDR1 SGHAT, CDR2 FQNNGV. The CDR3 nucleotides are TGTGCCAGCAGCCCCGACGGGCAGCCTCAAGAGACCCAGTACTTC. It encodes CASSPDGQPQETQYF. Complete variable domain (other parts from reference TRBV11-2 and TRBJ2-5): EAGVAQSPRYKIIEKRQSVAFWCNPISGHATLYWYQQILGQGPKLLIQFQNNGVVDDSQLPKDRFSAERLKGVDSTLKIQPAKLEDSAVYLCASSPDGQPQETQYFGPGTRLLVL.

At least ten counts were recorded for this clonotype. The V call is TRBV5-4, the J call TRBJ2-1; 12 bases are shared with TRBD2. CDR3 length: 16 amino acids. CDR1 is SGHNT, CDR2 YYREEE, per germline (reference sequence). V was pared by 4 bases and J by 6 bases, with 8 bases of the junction left unmatched. The DNA for the CDR3 is TGTGCCAGCAGCCCTCTAGCGGGAGGGCCCCTCAATGAGCAGTTCTTC. This gives the protein CASSPLAGGPLNEQFF. Looking up the rest from reference TRBV5-4 and TRBJ2-1 gives the full variable domain: ETGVTQSPTHLIKTRGQQVTLRCSSQSGHNTVSWYQQALGQGPQFIFQYYREEENGRGNFPPRFSGLQFPNYSSELNVNALELDDSALYLCASSPLAGGPLNEQFFGPGTRLTVL.

This clonotype was seen a handful of times. A much larger clone lies a single base off, so this may be a read error. The J gene is TRBJ2-7, the V gene TRBV9, with TRBD1 matching over 10 bases. The CDR3 spans 14 residues. CDR1 is SGDLS, CDR2 YYNGEE, per germline. The CDR3 region is CASSAGQGFYGQYF. As DNA, the CDR3 is TGTGCCAGCAGCGCGGGACAGGGGTTCTACGGGCAGTACTTC.